The 26 T cell receptor beta chains below all came from one sample that was sequenced in a study of beta chain features in type 1 diabetes. The entirety of the isolated RNA underwent reverse transcription, so expressed TCRB transcripts were sequenced. TCRdb keeps only in-frame clones here, not all; method: immunoSEQ multiplex PCR. The data hold 200,000 to 250,000 clones, with 25% to 30% observed a single time. The specimen sequenced was central memory CD4+ T cells from blood. The receptors were sampled from a man younger than 40 in good health.

This clone came up a few times. As DNA, the CDR3 is TGTGCCTGGAGTGTGGGGGGCGCCGTGACTGAAGCTTTCTTT. Its protein product is CAWSVGGAVTEAFF. The chain links TRBV30 to TRBJ1-1; tentatively, D is TRBD1 (6 bases). CDR3 size: 14 residues. The germline V and J ends were trimmed by 0 bases and 5 bases, with 13 bases remaining between them. Germline lookup yields CDR1 GTSNPN and CDR2 SVGIG (reference sequence). Variable domain in full (rest from reference TRBV30 and TRBJ1-1): SQTIHQWPATLVQPVGSPLSLECTVEGTSNPNLYWYRQAAGRGLQLLFYSVGIGQISSEVPQNLSASRPQDRQFILSSKKLLLSDSGFYLCAWSVGGAVTEAFFGQGTRLTVV.

The rearrangement joins TRBV29-1 to TRBJ2-4; either TRBD1 or TRBD2 may fit D (5 bases each). Per germline, CDR1 SQVTM and CDR2 ANQGSEA. The V end was cut by 5 bases, the J end by 5 bases, with 19 bases between. The length of the CDR3 is 15 residues. CDR3 loop: CSVKGIPLRENIQYF. CDR3 coding DNA: TGCAGCGTTAAGGGGATCCCTTTGAGGGAAAACATTCAGTACTTC.

This clone has only a few counts. V is TRBV4-3 and J is TRBJ1-5; tentative D call: TRBD1 (5 bases). Germline CDR1 LGHNA, CDR2 YSLEER. V lost 0 bases to trimming and J lost 3 bases, with 9 bases between them. The CDR3 runs to 15 residues. As DNA, the CDR3 is TGCGCCAGCAGCCAAGACGGGACGGTCAATCAGCCCCAGCATTTT. It specifies CASSQDGTVNQPQHF.

This clone was counted only a few times. The J gene is TRBJ2-5, the V gene TRBV7-2; 12 bases match TRBD1. V dropped 4 bases and J dropped 4; count of bases not matched to a gene: 1. This CDR3 is 14 amino acids long. Looked up from germline, CDR1 is SGHTA and CDR2 is FQGNSA. CDR3 protein: CASSWGQGAETQYF. The DNA for the CDR3 is TGTGCCAGCAGCTGGGGACAGGGGGCAGAGACCCAGTACTTC.

The chain couples TRBV30 to TRBJ1-6, with a weak D call TRBD1 (6 bases). Germline lookup yields CDR1 GTSNPN and CDR2 SVGIG (reference sequence). With 3 bases removed from V and 6 bases from J, the gap between germline ends came to 12 bases. The CDR3 covers 14 residues. The CDR3 DNA reads as TGTGCCTGGAGGGCCGGGACACCTAATTCACCCCTCCACTTT. Amino acids: CAWRAGTPNSPLHF.

DNA for the CDR3: TGTGCCAGCAGCCCAGGGCCGGAGGGGCTACGAGGCTACACCTTC. Its protein is CASSPGPEGLRGYTF. This rearrangement joins TRBV4-2 to TRBJ1-2, with D perhaps matching TRBD1 (5 bases). V shed 4 bases and J shed 8 bases, with 20 bases lying between them. From germline, CDR1 is LGHNA and CDR2 YNFKEQ. The CDR3 extends over 15 amino acids.

The chain uses TRBV30 and TRBJ2-7, with D perhaps TRBD2 (6 bases). V was cut by 2 bases and J by 4 bases, with 12 bases left in between. The CDR3 is made up of 13 amino acids. Germline V lookup: CDR1 GTSNPN, CDR2 SVGIG (reference sequence). The CDR3 DNA is TGTGCCTGGAGTACCTACCTAGCGTACGAGCAGTACTTC. Its translation: CAWSTYLAYEQYF. Complete variable domain (other parts from reference TRBV30 and TRBJ2-7): SQTIHQWPATLVQPVGSPLSLECTVEGTSNPNLYWYRQAAGRGLQLLFYSVGIGQISSEVPQNLSASRPQDRQFILSSKKLLLSDSGFYLCAWSTYLAYEQYFGPGTRLTVT.

The CDR3 nucleotides read TGTGCCAGCAGCCAACTAGCGGGAGGCCGTTCCTACGAGCAGTACTTC. Its translation: CASSQLAGGRSYEQYF. V and J are TRBV7-9 and TRBJ2-7; 12 bases align to TRBD2. Per germline, CDR1 SEHNR and CDR2 FQNEAQ (reference sequence). The CDR3 runs to 16 residues. The junction had 6 bases not matched to a gene; V was cut back by 5 bases and J by 1 base.

This chain connects TRBV15 to TRBJ1-6, with D possibly TRBD1 on 6 matching bases. Germline V CDR1 and CDR2: LNHNV, YYDKDF (reference sequence). CDR3 length: 19 residues. Between the trimmed V and J ends, which lost 3 bases and 0 bases, there was a span of 18 bases. DNA for the CDR3: TGTGCCACCAGCAGTCATGGTGGGACAAAAAGCTCCTATAATTCACCCCTCCACTTT. It is translated as CATSSHGGTKSSYNSPLHF.

This clone was detected many times. V usage is TRBV19 and J usage is TRBJ2-1, with TRBD2 matching 8 bases. The germline V gene encodes CDR1 LNHDA and CDR2 SQIVND (reference sequence). The CDR3 consists of 13 residues. The ends lost 10 bases at V and 1 base at J; junction bases unmatched: 3. In nucleotides, the CDR3 is TGTGCCACCACTAGCGGTTCCTACAATGAGCAGTTCTTC. As protein: CATTSGSYNEQFF.

About this clone: Within the sample, other DNA sequences also encode this same CDR3. The chain couples TRBV30 to TRBJ2-5; D gene uncertain. Germline V gene lookup returns CDR1 GTSNPN and CDR2 SVGIG (reference sequence). The CDR3 loop spans 13 amino acids. Trimming shortened V by 0 bases and J by 5 bases, and 10 bases separated the two germline ends. The CDR3 region has the DNA TGTGCCTGGAGTGTCCCCGGACGGGAGACCCAGTACTTC. The encoded protein is CAWSVPGRETQYF.

This chain connects TRBV5-8 to TRBJ2-3, with 7 bases fitting TRBD1. The CDR3 is made up of 15 amino acids. Unmatched junction bases numbered 4, after V lost 2 bases and J lost 1 base. The germline V gene has CDR1 SGHTS and CDR2 YDEGEE. The CDR3, as DNA: TGTGCCAGCAGCTTATCCGGGACAGGCACAGATACGCAGTATTTT. Its translation is CASSLSGTGTDTQYF.

This clone was seen only a few times. This chain connects TRBV11-2 to TRBJ2-7; no clear D. Trimming cost V 0 bases and J 2 bases, with 8 bases left between them. Per germline, CDR1 SGHAT and CDR2 FQNNGV. The CDR3 runs to 14 residues. CDR3 residues: CASSLDRLTYEQYF. In DNA form, the CDR3 reads TGTGCCAGCAGCTTAGATAGGCTAACCTACGAGCAGTACTTC.

The V gene is TRBV20-1, the J gene TRBJ2-1; D gene unclear. Trimming left V 2 bases short and J 15 bases short, with 14 bases between. Per germline, CDR1 DFQATT and CDR2 SNEGSKA (reference sequence). This CDR3 spans 11 amino acids. The CDR3 bases are TGCAGTGCTAGACGTGGTAGAGAGGTGTTCTTC. Translated, it gives CSARRGREVFF.

J is TRBJ1-1 and V is TRBV7-2; D gene unclear. V gave up 4 bases and J gave up 11 bases, with 14 bases separating them. Germline CDR1 and CDR2: SGHTA and FQGNSA. The CDR3 spans 12 residues. The CDR3 is CASSSESRRAFF. CDR3 nucleotide sequence: TGTGCCAGCAGCTCCGAATCCCGGAGGGCTTTCTTT.

This clone came up a few times. The chain employs TRBV9 and TRBJ1-6; 9 bases are a match to TRBD1. V trimming: 0 bases; J trimming: 10 bases; junction bases outside the gene matches: 11. Germline V gene sequence: CDR1 SGDLS, CDR2 YYNGEE. CDR3 length equals 17 residues. CDR3 residues: CASSVEGPDRGGSPLHF. The CDR3 DNA is TGTGCCAGCAGCGTAGAAGGCCCGGACAGGGGAGGATCACCCCTCCACTTT.

This clone was seen a handful of times. This rearrangement joins TRBV7-2 to TRBJ2-5; 9 bases are a match to TRBD1. Germline CDR1 reads SGHTA; CDR2 reads FQGNSA. This CDR3 is 16 amino acids long. The V and J ends lost 2 bases and 2 bases, in that order; junction bases with no gene match: 6. CDR3 nucleotides: TGTGCCAGCAGCTTAAGCGGAGGACAGGGGCAAGAGACCCAGTACTTC. It specifies CASSLSGGQGQETQYF.

This clone was counted a few times. The chain joins TRBV29-1 to TRBJ2-5, with D perhaps matching TRBD1 or TRBD2 (6 bases each). The V end lost 7 bases, the J end lost 1 base, and 10 bases lay between the germline ends. The CDR3 covers 12 residues. Germline V gene data show CDR1 as SQVTM and CDR2 as ANQGSEA. CDR3 loop: CSGGDTQETQYF. The CDR3 coding sequence is TGCAGCGGCGGGGACACCCAAGAGACCCAGTACTTC. The variable domain in full, completed from reference TRBV29-1 and TRBJ2-5, reads SAVISQKPSRDICQRGTSLTIQCQVDSQVTMMFWYRQQPGQSLTLIATANQGSEATYESGFVIDKFPISRPNLTFSTLTVSNMSPEDSSIYLCSGGDTQETQYFGPGTRLLVL.

V usage is TRBV5-6 and J usage is TRBJ1-2; no clear D gene. The germline V gene encodes CDR1 SGHDT and CDR2 YYEEEE. Trimming stripped 2 bases from V and 4 bases from J, with 15 bases between. The CDR3 is 15 amino acids. The CDR3, as DNA: TGTGCCAGCAGCTTTGAAGCGGAAACAGTCTATGGCTACACCTTC. This translates into CASSFEAETVYGYTF.

The chain employs TRBV29-1 and TRBJ2-1, with 9 bases lining up with TRBD2. The ends lost 2 bases at V and 5 bases at J; junction bases unmatched: 10. In germline, CDR1 is SQVTM, CDR2 ANQGSEA. The length of the CDR3 is 16 residues. The DNA of the CDR3 is TGCAGCGTTGAATCCTCGACTAGCGGATCGAACAATGAGCAGTTCTTC. It yields the protein CSVESSTSGSNNEQFF.

The chain joins TRBV6-1 to TRBJ2-1; no clear D gene. The V gene's germline CDR1 is MNHNS and CDR2 SASEGT. There are 15 residues in the CDR3. V lost 2 bases and J 1 base, leaving 9 bases between the germline ends. The chain's CDR3 is CASSEKDGSYNEQFF. The CDR3 nucleotides are TGTGCCAGCAGTGAAAAAGACGGATCCTACAATGAGCAGTTCTTC.

This clone showed up just a few times. The J gene is TRBJ2-5, the V gene TRBV20-1, with D tentatively TRBD1 (6 bases). Germline V gives CDR1 DFQATT, CDR2 SNEGSKA (reference sequence). This CDR3 is built from 11 residues. The CDR3 DNA sequence: TGCAGCCCGGGTAGGGGGGAGACCCAGTACTTC. Translating gives CSPGRGETQYF.

V gene TRBV18 combines with J gene TRBJ2-7; possible D gene TRBD1, 6 bases. The V gene's germline CDR1 is KGHSH and CDR2 LQKENI. V dropped 6 bases and J dropped 5 bases, with 17 bases sitting between them. CDR3 length: 14 amino acids. The CDR3 spells CASSPQGPPNEQYF. In nucleotides, the CDR3 is TGTGCCAGCTCGCCCCAGGGGCCCCCGAACGAGCAGTACTTC.

V is TRBV15 and J is TRBJ2-5; TRBD1 matches at 8 bases. The DNA end is a closer match to TRBJ2-7, so the J assignment may be wrong. CDR3 size: 13 residues. Germline values: CDR1 LNHNV, CDR2 YYDKDF (reference sequence). The CDR3 sequence: CATSRQGAVEQYF. The CDR3 DNA sequence: TGTGCCACCAGCAGACAGGGGGCAGTCGAGCAGTACTTC.

This chain links TRBV6-5 with TRBJ1-2; the D gene is possibly TRBD1 (6 bases). Germline lookup yields CDR1 MNHEY and CDR2 SVGAGI. Trimming removed 8 bases from V and 6 bases from J, with 19 bases in between. This CDR3 has 14 amino acids. The CDR3 loop reads CASGWQGNNNGYTF. Here the CDR3 DNA reads TGTGCCAGCGGATGGCAGGGGAATAATAATGGCTACACCTTC.

This clone has only a few counts. CDR3 sequence (DNA): TGTGCCAGCAGCCGGGACAGGGGAAACACCATATATTTT. Amino acids: CASSRDRGNTIYF. This rearrangement joins TRBV7-2 to TRBJ1-3; 8 bases line up with TRBD1. The V segment lost 5 bases and the J segment 4 bases; nucleotides outside the gene matches: 1. CDR1 is SGHTA, CDR2 FQGNSA, per germline. This CDR3 contains 13 residues.